A single sample is the source of the 23 T cell receptor beta chains below, sequenced in a study of CD8 T cells in Susac syndrome. A quantity of about 0.45 to 1 ug RNA underwent reverse transcription using random hexamers. TCRdb itself ran the immunoSEQ multiplex PCR reads through MiXCR, one entry per CDR3 protein. The sample carries some 200,000 distinct CDR3 sequences, approximately 90% recorded once. Sequenced sample: CD8+ T cells from PBMCs. Receptors were obtained from a human donor with multiple sclerosis.

The chain carries TRBV7-8 and TRBJ2-6, with 11 bases that match TRBD1. Germline CDR1 is SGHVS and CDR2 is FQNEAQ. V lost 5 bases and J lost 5; bases outside the gene matches: 8. This CDR3 contains 17 residues. The CDR3 coding sequence is TGTGCCAGCAGCCAAGTGGACAGGGGGCTCTGGGCCAACGTCCTGACTTTC. Translating it yields CASSQVDRGLWANVLTF.

The CDR3 sequence: CASSLAGGGTSYEQYF. As DNA, the CDR3 is TGCGCCAGCAGCTTGGCGGGAGGCGGGACTAGTTACGAGCAGTACTTC. This chain uses TRBV5-1 with TRBJ2-7, with TRBD2 identical over 8 bases. V gave up 0 bases and J gave up 4 bases; unmatched junction bases: 9. The CDR3 contains 16 residues. Germline assignment: CDR1 SGHRS and CDR2 YFSETQ.

V is TRBV20-1 and J is TRBJ2-7; D gene ambiguous. This CDR3 comprises 13 residues. Germline CDR1 is DFQATT and CDR2 is SNEGSKA (reference sequence). Trimming left V 3 bases short and J 5 bases short, with 14 bases between. CDR3 coding DNA: TGCAGTGCTAGCTCCCTCAAGGACCACGAGCAGTACTTC. Amino acids: CSASSLKDHEQYF.

This chain joins TRBV12-3 or TRBV12-4 and TRBJ2-2, with a tentative D call TRBD2 (5 bases). The CDR3 is made up of 16 amino acids. V was cut by 4 bases and J by 0 bases, with 12 bases left in between. The CDR3 coding sequence is TGTGCCAGCAGTTGGGTAGCGAACGCGAACACCGGGGAGCTGTTTTTT. Amino acids: CASSWVANANTGELFF.

The V and J genes are TRBV12-3 or TRBV12-4 and TRBJ2-7; D might be TRBD1 (6 bases). This CDR3 has 14 residues. Trimming stripped 6 bases from V and 3 bases from J, with 15 bases between. The CDR3 protein is CASSPPGQHYEQYF. The DNA of the CDR3 is TGTGCCAGCAGCCCACCGGGACAACACTACGAGCAGTACTTC.

V usage is TRBV19 and J usage is TRBJ2-7; a weak D match, TRBD1 (6 bases). CDR1 is LNHDA and CDR2 is SQIVND in the germline V gene (reference sequence). Trimming removed 5 bases from V and 2 bases from J, with 10 bases in between. The CDR3 sequence is 13 residues long. The CDR3 is CASSLQGPYEQYF. As DNA, the CDR3 is TGTGCCAGTAGTCTCCAGGGGCCCTACGAGCAGTACTTC.

The chain has TRBV5-4 and TRBJ2-7; 10 positions match TRBD2. The CDR3 has 13 amino acids. Germline CDR1 and CDR2: SGHNT and YYREEE (reference sequence). The V and J ends lost 3 bases and 5 bases, in that order; junction bases with no gene match: 2. The CDR3 nucleotides read TGTGCCAGCAGCTCTAGCGGGAGCGACGAGCAGTACTTC. This sequence encodes CASSSSGSDEQYF.

The rearrangement joins TRBV7-9 to TRBJ2-7; TRBD2 aligns across 8 bases. CDR3 length: 13 amino acids. The V and J ends lost 0 bases and 5 bases, in that order; junction bases with no gene match: 0. Per the germline V gene, CDR1 is SEHNR and CDR2 is FQNEAQ (reference sequence). The CDR3 DNA reads TGTGCCAGCAGCTTAGCTAGCGGGGACGAGCAGTACTTC. Protein: CASSLASGDEQYF.

This clonotype has just a few counts. The chain uses TRBV9 and TRBJ1-4, with D maybe TRBD1 (6 bases). Germline V gives CDR1 SGDLS, CDR2 YYNGEE. The ends were cut back, 3 bases at V and 7 bases at J, with 22 bases in the middle. The CDR3 length is 17 residues. The CDR3 DNA is TGTGCCAGCAGCGGACACCCGGGACAAGTTCGTATTGAAAAACTGTTTTTT. Residues: CASSGHPGQVRIEKLFF.

The DNA of the CDR3 is TGTGCCAGCAGGATTGGACAGGGCAATCAGCCCCAGCATTTT. Translated, it gives CASRIGQGNQPQHF. V is TRBV12-3 or TRBV12-4 and J is TRBJ1-5, with 7 bases identical to TRBD1. The CDR3 totals 14 residues. The J segment lost 2 bases and the V segment lost 6 bases, leaving 4 bases of the junction unmatched.

This chain connects TRBV29-1 to TRBJ2-3; 12 nucleotides align to TRBD2. The V and J ends lost 1 base and 0 bases, in that order; junction bases with no gene match: 11. In germline, CDR1 is SQVTM, CDR2 ANQGSEA. This CDR3 is 19 amino acids long. CDR3 nucleotides: TGCAGCGTTGAAGGAATCACGACTAGCGGGAGCTGGAGCACAGATACGCAGTATTTT. Protein: CSVEGITTSGSWSTDTQYF.

V and J are TRBV10-3 and TRBJ2-7; 7 nucleotides align to TRBD1. Germline CDR1 ENHRY, CDR2 SYGVKD. The CDR3 has 14 amino acids. V shed 7 bases and J 3 bases; nucleotides not matched to a gene: 9. This chain's CDR3 is CAIKERDRSYEQYF. As DNA, the CDR3 is TGTGCCATCAAGGAACGGGACAGAAGCTACGAGCAGTACTTC.

The CDR3 nucleotides read TGTGCCACCATGTTCTCCTACGAGCAGTACTTC. This gives the protein CATMFSYEQYF. The chain links TRBV19 to TRBJ2-7; D not certain. Germline-derived CDR1 and CDR2 are LNHDA and SQIVND (reference sequence). The V end lost 10 bases, the J end lost 0 bases, and 7 bases lay between the germline ends. The CDR3 runs to 11 residues.

CDR3 protein: CASSLTPRGNAYF. The CDR3 DNA sequence: TGTGCCAGCAGCTTAACCCCCCGGGGTAATGCGTACTTC. V and J are TRBV7-9 and TRBJ2-7; weak D call: TRBD2 (5 bases). V was trimmed by 2 bases and J by 12 bases, leaving 17 bases between them. This CDR3 has 13 residues. Germline CDR1 reads SEHNR; CDR2 reads FQNEAQ (reference sequence).

The rearrangement joins TRBV6-2 or TRBV6-3 to TRBJ2-2; D may be TRBD2 (6 bases). The V end lost 7 bases, the J end lost 4 bases, and 13 bases lay between the germline ends. The CDR3 has 14 residues. Germline lookup yields CDR1 MNHEY and CDR2 SVGEGT. CDR3 amino acids: CASTDLSGTGELFF. CDR3 DNA: TGTGCCAGCACCGACCTTAGCGGCACCGGGGAGCTGTTTTTT.

The chain couples TRBV11-2 to TRBJ1-5; the D gene is possibly TRBD1 (6 bases). V was clipped by 5 bases and J by 5 bases, with 16 bases between them. The CDR3 is 15 residues long. Germline lookup yields CDR1 SGHAT and CDR2 FQNNGV. The CDR3 loop is CASSPLTGPDQPQHF. The CDR3 DNA sequence: TGTGCCAGCAGCCCACTGACAGGACCTGATCAGCCCCAGCATTTT.

The chain has TRBV6-5 and TRBJ1-3; weak D call: TRBD1 (6 bases). The CDR3 runs 15 residues. V was clipped by 6 bases and J by 2 bases, with 14 bases between them. CDR1 is MNHEY and CDR2 is SVGAGI in the germline V gene. This CDR3 is CASSPGAPTGNTIYF. In nucleotides, the CDR3 is TGTGCCAGCAGCCCAGGGGCTCCGACTGGAAACACCATATATTTT.

Here the CDR3 reads CASSGDREYQETQYF. CDR3 in DNA: TGTGCCAGCAGCGGCGACCGGGAGTACCAAGAGACCCAGTACTTC. This rearrangement joins TRBV2 to TRBJ2-5; weak D call: TRBD2 (6 bases). The CDR3 sequence is 15 residues long. CDR1 SNHLY and CDR2 FYNNEI come from the germline V gene. Trimming took 6 bases from V and 0 from J, leaving 14 bases between them.

The chain employs TRBV29-1 and TRBJ2-1; perhaps TRBD1 as D (5 bases). CDR3 length: 13 residues. The germline V and J ends were trimmed by 5 bases and 0 bases, with 8 bases remaining between them. CDR1 is SQVTM and CDR2 is ANQGSEA in the germline V gene. The CDR3 is CSVRGGSYNEQFF. The CDR3 coding sequence is TGCAGCGTTAGGGGTGGCTCCTACAATGAGCAGTTCTTC.

The CDR3 sequence: CASSLSKNAGPTNYGYTF. DNA for the CDR3: TGTGCCAGCAGCCTCTCTAAGAATGCGGGGCCTACTAACTATGGCTACACCTTC. The chain couples TRBV9 to TRBJ1-2; TRBD1 might be the D (5 bases). CDR1 is SGDLS, CDR2 YYNGEE, per germline. Trimming cost V 4 bases and J 0 bases, with 22 bases left between them. CDR3 length: 18 residues.

The chain is built from TRBV29-1 and TRBJ2-7; D is ambiguous. Per the germline V gene, CDR1 is SQVTM and CDR2 is ANQGSEA. Trimming stripped 0 bases from V and 2 bases from J, with 5 bases between. The CDR3 length is 12 residues. This chain's CDR3 is CSVEDGPYEQYF. DNA of the CDR3: TGCAGCGTTGAAGATGGACCCTACGAGCAGTACTTC.

The chain couples TRBV7-9 to TRBJ2-7; D is unresolved. The V end lost 6 bases, the J end lost 4 bases, and 13 bases lay between the germline ends. Germline CDR1 SEHNR, CDR2 FQNEAQ (reference sequence). This CDR3 is built from 13 residues. The DNA for the CDR3 is TGTGCCAGCAGAGGCGGCAGTCGATACGAGCAGTACTTC. This gives the protein CASRGGSRYEQYF.

The chain recombines TRBV20-1 with TRBJ2-2, with 11 bases lining up with TRBD1. The J segment lost 2 bases and the V segment lost 1 base, leaving 6 bases of the junction unmatched. CDR1 and CDR2 (germline): DFQATT, SNEGSKA (reference sequence). The CDR3 spans 17 residues. Here the CDR3 reads CSARGLDRGQNTGELFF. DNA of the CDR3: TGCAGTGCTAGAGGTCTGGACAGGGGGCAAAACACCGGGGAGCTGTTTTTT.